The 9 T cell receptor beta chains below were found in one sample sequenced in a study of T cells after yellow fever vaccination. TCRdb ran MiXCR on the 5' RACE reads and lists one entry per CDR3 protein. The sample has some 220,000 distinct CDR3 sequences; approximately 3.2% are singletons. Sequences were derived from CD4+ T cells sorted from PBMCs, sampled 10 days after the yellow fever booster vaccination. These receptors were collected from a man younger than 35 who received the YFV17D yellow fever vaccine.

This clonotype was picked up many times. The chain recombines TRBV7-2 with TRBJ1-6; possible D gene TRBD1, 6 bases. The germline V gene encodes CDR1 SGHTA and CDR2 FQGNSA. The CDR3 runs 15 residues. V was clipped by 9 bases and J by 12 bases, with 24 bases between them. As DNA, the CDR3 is TGTGCCAGTATCCCCCGCATAGGGGGGCTGGAACCCCTCCACTTT. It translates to CASIPRIGGLEPLHF. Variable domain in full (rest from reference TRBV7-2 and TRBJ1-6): GAGVSQSPSNKVTEKGKDVELRCDPISGHTALYWYRQSLGQGLEFLIYFQGNSAPDKSGLPSDRFSAERTGGSVSTLTIQRTQQEDSAVYLCASIPRIGGLEPLHFGNGTRLTVT.

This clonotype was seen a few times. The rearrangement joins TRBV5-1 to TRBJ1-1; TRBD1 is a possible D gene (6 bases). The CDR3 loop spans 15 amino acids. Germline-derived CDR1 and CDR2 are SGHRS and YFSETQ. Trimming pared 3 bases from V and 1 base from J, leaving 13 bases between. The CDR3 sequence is CASSWGPGQNTEAFF. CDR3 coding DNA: TGCGCCAGCAGCTGGGGACCGGGACAGAACACTGAAGCTTTCTTT. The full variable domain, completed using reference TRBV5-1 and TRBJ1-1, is KAGVTQTPRYLIKTRGQQVTLSCSPISGHRSVSWYQQTPGQGLQFLFEYFSETQRNKGNFPGRFSGRQFSNSRSEMNVSTLELGDSALYLCASSWGPGQNTEAFFGQGTRLTVV.

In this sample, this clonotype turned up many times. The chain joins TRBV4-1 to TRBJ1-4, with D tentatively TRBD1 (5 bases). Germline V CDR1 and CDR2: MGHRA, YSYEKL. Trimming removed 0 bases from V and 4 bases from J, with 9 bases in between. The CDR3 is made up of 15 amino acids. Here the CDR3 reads CASSQEGGFNEKLFF. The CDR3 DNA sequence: TGCGCCAGCAGCCAAGAGGGGGGATTTAATGAAAAACTGTTTTTT.

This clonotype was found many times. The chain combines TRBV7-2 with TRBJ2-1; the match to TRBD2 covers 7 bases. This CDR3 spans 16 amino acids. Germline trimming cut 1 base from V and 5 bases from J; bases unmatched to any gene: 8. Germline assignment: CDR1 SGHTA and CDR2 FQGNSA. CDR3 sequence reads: CASSLGGGLNNNEQFF. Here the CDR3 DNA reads TGTGCCAGCAGCTTAGGGGGGGGACTCAATAACAATGAGCAGTTCTTC.

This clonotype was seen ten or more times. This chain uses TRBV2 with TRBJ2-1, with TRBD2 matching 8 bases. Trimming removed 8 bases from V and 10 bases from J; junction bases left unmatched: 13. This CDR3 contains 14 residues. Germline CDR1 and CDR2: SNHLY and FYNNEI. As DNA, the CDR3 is TGTGCCAGCGCGCGGGGGACTAGGATAACCGAGCAGTTCTTC. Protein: CASARGTRITEQFF.

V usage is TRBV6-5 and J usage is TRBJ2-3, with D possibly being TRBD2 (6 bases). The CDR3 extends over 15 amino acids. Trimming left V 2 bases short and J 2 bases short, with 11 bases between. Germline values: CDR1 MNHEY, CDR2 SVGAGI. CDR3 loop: CASSYGGTPTDTQYF. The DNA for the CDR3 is TGTGCCAGCAGTTACGGGGGGACCCCCACAGATACGCAGTATTTT.

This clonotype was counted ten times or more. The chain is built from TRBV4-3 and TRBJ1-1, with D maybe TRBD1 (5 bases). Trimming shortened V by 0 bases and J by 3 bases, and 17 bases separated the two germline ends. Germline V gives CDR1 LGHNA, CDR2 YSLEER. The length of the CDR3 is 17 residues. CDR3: CASSQDPPGTIDTEAFF. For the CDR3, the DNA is TGCGCCAGCAGCCAAGATCCCCCAGGGACTATCGACACTGAAGCTTTCTTT.

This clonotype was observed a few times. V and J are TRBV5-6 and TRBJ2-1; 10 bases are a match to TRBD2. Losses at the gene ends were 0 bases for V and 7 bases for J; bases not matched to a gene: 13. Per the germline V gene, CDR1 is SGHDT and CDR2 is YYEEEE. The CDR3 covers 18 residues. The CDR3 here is CASSLGWQSGGAFNEQFF. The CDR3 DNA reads TGTGCCAGCAGCTTGGGGTGGCAGAGCGGGGGGGCCTTTAATGAGCAGTTCTTC.

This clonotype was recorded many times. CDR3 loop: CASSLGKTYRTSLQETQYF. The CDR3 DNA follows: TGTGCCAGCAGCTTAGGGAAGACTTACAGAACGTCCCTCCAAGAGACCCAGTACTTC. The V call is TRBV7-2, the J call TRBJ2-5, with D uncertain. Germline CDR1 SGHTA, CDR2 FQGNSA. The CDR3 runs 19 residues. Trimming cost V 1 base and J 1 base, with 22 bases left between them.